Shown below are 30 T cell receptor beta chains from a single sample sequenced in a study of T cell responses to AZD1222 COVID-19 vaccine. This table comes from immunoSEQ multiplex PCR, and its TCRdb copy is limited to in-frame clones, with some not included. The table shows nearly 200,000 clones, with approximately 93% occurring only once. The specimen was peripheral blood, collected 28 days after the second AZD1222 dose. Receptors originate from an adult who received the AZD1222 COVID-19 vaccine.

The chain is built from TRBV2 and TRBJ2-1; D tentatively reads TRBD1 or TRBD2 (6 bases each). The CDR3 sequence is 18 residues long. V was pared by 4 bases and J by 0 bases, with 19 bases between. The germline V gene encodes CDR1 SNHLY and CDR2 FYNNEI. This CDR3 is CASSGNRRGLSSYNEQFF. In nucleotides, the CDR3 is TGTGCCAGCAGTGGGAACAGGAGGGGGTTAAGCTCCTACAATGAGCAGTTCTTC.

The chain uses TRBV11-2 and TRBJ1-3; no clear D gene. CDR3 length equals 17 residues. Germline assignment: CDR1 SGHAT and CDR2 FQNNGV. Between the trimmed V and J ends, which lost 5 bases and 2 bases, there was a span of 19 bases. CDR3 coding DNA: TGTGCCAGCAGCCTTCTATCCCCCGGGTCCCCTGGAAACACCATATATTTT. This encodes CASSLLSPGSPGNTIYF.

CDR3 sequence reads: CASSITSTTLNEQFF. The CDR3 DNA sequence: TGCGCCAGCAGCATCACTAGCACAACCCTCAATGAGCAGTTCTTC. This chain uses TRBV5-1 with TRBJ2-1; TRBD2 is a possible D gene (6 bases). V lost 4 bases and J 6 bases, leaving 17 bases between the germline ends. Germline lookup yields CDR1 SGHRS and CDR2 YFSETQ. The length of the CDR3 is 15 residues.

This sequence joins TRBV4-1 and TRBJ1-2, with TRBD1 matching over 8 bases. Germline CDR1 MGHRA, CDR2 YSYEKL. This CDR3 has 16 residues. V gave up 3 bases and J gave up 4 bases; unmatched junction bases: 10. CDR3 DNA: TGCGCCAGCAGCCATGAAATAGGACAGGGTGGCTATGGCTACACCTTC. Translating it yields CASSHEIGQGGYGYTF.

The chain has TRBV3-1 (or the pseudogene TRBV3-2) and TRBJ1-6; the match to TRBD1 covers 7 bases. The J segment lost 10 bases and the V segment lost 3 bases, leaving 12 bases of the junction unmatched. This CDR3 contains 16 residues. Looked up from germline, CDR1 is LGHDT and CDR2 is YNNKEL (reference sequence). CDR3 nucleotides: TGTGCCAGCAGCCATTCCAGGACAGGTCTTCACTCACCCCTCCACTTT. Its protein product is CASSHSRTGLHSPLHF.

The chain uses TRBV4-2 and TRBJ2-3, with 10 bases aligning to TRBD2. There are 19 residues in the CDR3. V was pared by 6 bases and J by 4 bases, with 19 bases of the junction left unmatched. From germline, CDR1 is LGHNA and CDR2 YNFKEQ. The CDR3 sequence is CASRGSWGTSAGRPDTQYF. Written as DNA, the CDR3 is TGTGCCAGCAGGGGATCTTGGGGGACTAGCGCGGGGAGGCCAGATACGCAGTATTTT.

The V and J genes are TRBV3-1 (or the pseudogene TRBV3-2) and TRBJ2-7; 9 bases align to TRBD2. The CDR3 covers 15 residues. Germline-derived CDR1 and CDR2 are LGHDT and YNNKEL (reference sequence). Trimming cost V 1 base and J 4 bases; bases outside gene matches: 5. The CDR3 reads CASSQATSGPYEQYF. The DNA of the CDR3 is TGTGCCAGCAGCCAAGCGACTAGCGGACCTTACGAGCAGTACTTC.

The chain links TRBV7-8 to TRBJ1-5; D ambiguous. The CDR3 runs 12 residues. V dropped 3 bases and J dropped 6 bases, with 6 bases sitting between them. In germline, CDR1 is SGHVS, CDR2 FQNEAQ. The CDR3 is CASSFPGQPQHF. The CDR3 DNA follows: TGTGCCAGCAGCTTCCCCGGTCAGCCCCAGCATTTT.

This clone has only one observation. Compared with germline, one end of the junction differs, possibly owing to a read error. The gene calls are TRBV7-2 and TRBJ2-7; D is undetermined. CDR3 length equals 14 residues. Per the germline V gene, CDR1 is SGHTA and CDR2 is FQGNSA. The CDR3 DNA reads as TGTGCCAGCAGCTTAGTATCCAGCTCCCACGAGCAGTACTTC. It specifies CASSLVSSSHEQYF.

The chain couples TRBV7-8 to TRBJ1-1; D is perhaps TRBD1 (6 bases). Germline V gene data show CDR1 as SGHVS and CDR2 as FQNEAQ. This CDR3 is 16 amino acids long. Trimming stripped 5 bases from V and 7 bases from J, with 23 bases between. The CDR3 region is CASSPLRGVSDIEAFF. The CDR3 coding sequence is TGTGCCAGCAGCCCCCTAAGGGGGGTTAGTGACATTGAAGCTTTCTTT.

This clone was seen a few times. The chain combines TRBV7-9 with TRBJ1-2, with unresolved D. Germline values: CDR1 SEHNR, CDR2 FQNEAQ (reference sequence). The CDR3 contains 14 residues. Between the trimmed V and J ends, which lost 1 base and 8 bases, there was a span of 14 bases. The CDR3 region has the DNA TGTGCCAGCAGCTTAGATGGCCCTTCTAAGGGCTACACCTTC. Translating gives CASSLDGPSKGYTF.

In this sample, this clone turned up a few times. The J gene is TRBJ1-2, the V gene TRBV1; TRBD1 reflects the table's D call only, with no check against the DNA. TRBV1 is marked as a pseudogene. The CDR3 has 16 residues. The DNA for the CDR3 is TGCACCAGCAGCCAACCAAGACAGGGTATCCACTATGGCTACACCTTC. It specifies CTSSQPRQGIHYGYTF.

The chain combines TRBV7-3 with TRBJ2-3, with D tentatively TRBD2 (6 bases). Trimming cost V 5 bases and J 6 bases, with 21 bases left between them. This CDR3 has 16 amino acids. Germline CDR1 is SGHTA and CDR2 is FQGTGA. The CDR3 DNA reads TGTGCCAGCAGCCTGAACCCGGGCACACGGGGGGATACGCAGTATTTT. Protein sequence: CASSLNPGTRGDTQYF.

DNA of the CDR3: TGCAGCGTTGAAGGCGGGACTAGAAACATCAACGAGCAGTACTTC. Amino acids: CSVEGGTRNINEQYF. This rearrangement joins TRBV29-1 to TRBJ2-7; TRBD2 aligns across 8 bases. The junction had 10 bases not matched to a gene; V was cut back by 1 base and J by 5 bases. The CDR3 is 15 amino acids. Germline CDR1 reads SQVTM; CDR2 reads ANQGSEA.

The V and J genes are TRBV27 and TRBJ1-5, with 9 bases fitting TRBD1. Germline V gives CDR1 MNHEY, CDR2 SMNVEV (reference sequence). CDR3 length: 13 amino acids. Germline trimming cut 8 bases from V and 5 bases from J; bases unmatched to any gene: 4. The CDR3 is CASRDRAYQPQHF. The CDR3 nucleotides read TGTGCCAGCCGGGACAGGGCCTATCAGCCCCAGCATTTT.

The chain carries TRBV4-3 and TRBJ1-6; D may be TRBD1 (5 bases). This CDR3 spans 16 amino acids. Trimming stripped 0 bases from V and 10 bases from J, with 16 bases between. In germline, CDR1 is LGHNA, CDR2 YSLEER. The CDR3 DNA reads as TGCGCCAGCAGCCAAGAACCGGGGGTGGCTGGGTCACCCCTCCACTTT. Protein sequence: CASSQEPGVAGSPLHF.

The CDR3 DNA sequence: TGTGCCAGCAGCTCCCCCGGGGTAGGGGCCTATGGAGAAGAGACCCAGTACTTC. It encodes CASSSPGVGAYGEETQYF. V is TRBV7-2 and J is TRBJ2-5, with D tentatively TRBD1 or TRBD2 (5 bases each). CDR3 length equals 18 residues. Per the germline V gene, CDR1 is SGHTA and CDR2 is FQGNSA. The V gene lost 4 bases and the J gene lost 3 bases, with 24 bases spanning the gap.

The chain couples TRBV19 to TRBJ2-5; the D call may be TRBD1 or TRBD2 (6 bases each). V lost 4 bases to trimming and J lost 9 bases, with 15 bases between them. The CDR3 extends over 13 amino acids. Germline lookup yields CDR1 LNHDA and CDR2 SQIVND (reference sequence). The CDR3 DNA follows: TGTGCCAGTAGTAGAGGACTACAGGGCCCCCAGTACTTC. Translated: CASSRGLQGPQYF.

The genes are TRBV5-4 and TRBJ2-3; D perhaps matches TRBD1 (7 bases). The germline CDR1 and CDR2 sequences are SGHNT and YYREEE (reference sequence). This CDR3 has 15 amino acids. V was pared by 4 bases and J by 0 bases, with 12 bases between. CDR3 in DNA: TGTGCCAGCAGCCCGACAGGGACTAGCACAGATACGCAGTATTTT. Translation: CASSPTGTSTDTQYF. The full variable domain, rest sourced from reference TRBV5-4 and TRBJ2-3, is ETGVTQSPTHLIKTRGQQVTLRCSSQSGHNTVSWYQQALGQGPQFIFQYYREEENGRGNFPPRFSGLQFPNYSSELNVNALELDDSALYLCASSPTGTSTDTQYFGPGTRLTVL.

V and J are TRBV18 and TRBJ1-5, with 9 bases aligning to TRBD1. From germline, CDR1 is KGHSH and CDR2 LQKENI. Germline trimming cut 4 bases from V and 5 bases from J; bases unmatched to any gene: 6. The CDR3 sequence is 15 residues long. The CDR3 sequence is CASSRTGGGDQPQHF. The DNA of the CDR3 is TGTGCCAGCTCACGAACAGGGGGCGGCGATCAGCCCCAGCATTTT.

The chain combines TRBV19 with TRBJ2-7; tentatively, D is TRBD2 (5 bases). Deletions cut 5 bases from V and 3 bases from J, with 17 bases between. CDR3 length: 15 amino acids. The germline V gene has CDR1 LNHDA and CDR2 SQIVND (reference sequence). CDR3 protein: CASSPSPERLYEQYF. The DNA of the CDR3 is TGTGCCAGTAGTCCCTCCCCCGAGCGGCTCTACGAGCAGTACTTC. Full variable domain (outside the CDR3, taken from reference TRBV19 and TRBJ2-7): DGGITQSPKYLFRKEGQNVTLSCEQNLNHDAMYWYRQDPGQGLRLIYYSQIVNDFQKGDIAEGYSVSREKKESFPLTVTSAQKNPTAFYLCASSPSPERLYEQYFGPGTRLTVT.

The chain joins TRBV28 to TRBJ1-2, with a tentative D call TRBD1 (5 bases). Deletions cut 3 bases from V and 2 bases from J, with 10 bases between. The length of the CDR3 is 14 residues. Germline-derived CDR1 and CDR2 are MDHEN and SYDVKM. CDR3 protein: CASSLEGRNYGYTF. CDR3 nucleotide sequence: TGTGCCAGCAGTTTGGAGGGGAGGAACTATGGCTACACCTTC.

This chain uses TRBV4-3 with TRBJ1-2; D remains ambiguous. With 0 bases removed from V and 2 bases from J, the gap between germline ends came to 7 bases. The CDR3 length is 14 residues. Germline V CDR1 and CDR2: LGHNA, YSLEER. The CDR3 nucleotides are TGCGCCAGCAGCCAAGAAACGTTAAACTATGGCTACACCTTC. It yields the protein CASSQETLNYGYTF.

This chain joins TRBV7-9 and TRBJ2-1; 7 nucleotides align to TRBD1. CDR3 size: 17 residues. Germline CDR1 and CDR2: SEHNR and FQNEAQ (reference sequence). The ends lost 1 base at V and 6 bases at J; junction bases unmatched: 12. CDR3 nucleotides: TGTGCCAGCAGCTTAGGGACAGGAACCATCCCGGGCAATGAGCAGTTCTTC. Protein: CASSLGTGTIPGNEQFF.

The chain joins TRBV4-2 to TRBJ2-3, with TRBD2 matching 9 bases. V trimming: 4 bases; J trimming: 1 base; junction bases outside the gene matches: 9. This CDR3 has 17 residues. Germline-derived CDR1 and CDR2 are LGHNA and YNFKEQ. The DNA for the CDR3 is TGTGCCAGCAGCCCACTTCAGCGGGGGGTACGCACAGATACGCAGTATTTT. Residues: CASSPLQRGVRTDTQYF.

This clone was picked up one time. In nucleotides, the CDR3 is TGTGCCAGCAGTTACACACTCGCCTATAATTCACCCCTCCACTTT. Residues: CASSYTLAYNSPLHF. The rearrangement uses TRBV6-5 and TRBJ1-6; the D is unclear. The CDR3 is 15 residues long. V lost 2 bases, J lost 2 bases, and 7 bases lay in between. Germline V gene sequence: CDR1 MNHEY, CDR2 SVGAGI.

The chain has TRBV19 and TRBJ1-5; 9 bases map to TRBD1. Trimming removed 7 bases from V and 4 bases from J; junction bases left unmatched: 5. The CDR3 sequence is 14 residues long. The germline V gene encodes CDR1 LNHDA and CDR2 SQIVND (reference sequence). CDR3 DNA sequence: TGTGCCAGTAAAACCGGACAGGGGAATCAGCCCCAGCATTTT. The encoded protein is CASKTGQGNQPQHF.

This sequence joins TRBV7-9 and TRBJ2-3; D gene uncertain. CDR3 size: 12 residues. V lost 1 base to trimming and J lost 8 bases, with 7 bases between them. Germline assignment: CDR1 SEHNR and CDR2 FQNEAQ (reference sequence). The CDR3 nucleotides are TGTGCCAGCAGCTTAGAAGGGCTTACGCAGTATTTT. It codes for CASSLEGLTQYF.

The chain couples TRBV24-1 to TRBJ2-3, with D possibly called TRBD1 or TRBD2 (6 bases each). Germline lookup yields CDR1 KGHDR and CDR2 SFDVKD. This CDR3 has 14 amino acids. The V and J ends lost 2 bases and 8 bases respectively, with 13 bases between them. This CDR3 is CATSDSPGGSTQYF. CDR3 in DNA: TGTGCCACCAGTGATTCCCCCGGGGGCAGTACGCAGTATTTT.

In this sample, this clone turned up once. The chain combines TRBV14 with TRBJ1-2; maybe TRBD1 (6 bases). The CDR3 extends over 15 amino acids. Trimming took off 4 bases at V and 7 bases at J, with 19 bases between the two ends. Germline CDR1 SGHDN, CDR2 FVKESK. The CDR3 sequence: CASSPITRGRGGYTF. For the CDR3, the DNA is TGTGCCAGCAGCCCGATTACTCGGGGGCGTGGTGGCTACACCTTC.